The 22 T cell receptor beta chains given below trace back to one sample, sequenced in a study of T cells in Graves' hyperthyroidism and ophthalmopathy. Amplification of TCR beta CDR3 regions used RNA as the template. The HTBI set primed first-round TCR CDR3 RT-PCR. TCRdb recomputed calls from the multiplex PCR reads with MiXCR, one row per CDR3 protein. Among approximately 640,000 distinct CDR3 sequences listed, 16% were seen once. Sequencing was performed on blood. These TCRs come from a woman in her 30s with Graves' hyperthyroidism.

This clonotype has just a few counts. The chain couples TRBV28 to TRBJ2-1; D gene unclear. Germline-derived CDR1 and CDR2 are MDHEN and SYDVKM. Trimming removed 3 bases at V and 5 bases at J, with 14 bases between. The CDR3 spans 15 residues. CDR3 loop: CASSFTNAMNNEQFF. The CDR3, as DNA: TGTGCCAGCAGTTTTACTAATGCCATGAACAATGAGCAGTTCTTC.

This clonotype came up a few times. CDR3 sequence reads: CASTPHPRRLFIYEQYF. The CDR3 nucleotides are TGTGCCAGCACTCCTCACCCAAGGAGGCTTTTTATTTACGAGCAGTACTTC. The chain links TRBV28 to TRBJ2-7; D is possibly TRBD2 (5 bases). Trimming shortened V by 7 bases and J by 4 bases, and 26 bases separated the two germline ends. Germline assignment: CDR1 MDHEN and CDR2 SYDVKM. This CDR3 comprises 17 residues.

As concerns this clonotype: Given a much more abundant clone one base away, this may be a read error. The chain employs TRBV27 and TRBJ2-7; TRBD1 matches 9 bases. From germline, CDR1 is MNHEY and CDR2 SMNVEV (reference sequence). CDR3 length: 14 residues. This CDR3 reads CVSSRQGVPYEQYF. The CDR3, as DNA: TGTGTCAGCAGCCGACAGGGGGTACCCTACGAGCAGTACTTC.

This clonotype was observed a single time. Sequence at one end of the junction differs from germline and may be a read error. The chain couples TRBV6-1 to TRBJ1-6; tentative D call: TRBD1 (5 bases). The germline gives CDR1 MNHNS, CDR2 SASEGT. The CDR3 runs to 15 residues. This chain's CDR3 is CASTELLGGNSPLHF. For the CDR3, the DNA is TGTGCCAGCACTGAACTCTTGGGGGGGAATTCACCCCTCCACTTT.

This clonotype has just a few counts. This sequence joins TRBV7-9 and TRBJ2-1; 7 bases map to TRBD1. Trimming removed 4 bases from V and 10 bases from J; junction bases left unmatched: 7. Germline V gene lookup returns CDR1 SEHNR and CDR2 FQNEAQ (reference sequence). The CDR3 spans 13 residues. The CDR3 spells CASSSTGPQEQFF. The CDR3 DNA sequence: TGTGCCAGCAGCTCGACAGGGCCGCAAGAGCAGTTCTTC.

The CDR3 sequence is CASSLFARGSRGYTF. Here the CDR3 DNA reads TGTGCCAGCAGCTTGTTCGCCAGGGGCTCTCGCGGCTACACCTTC. This chain uses TRBV5-6 with TRBJ1-2; D is possibly TRBD1 (6 bases). The V gene's germline CDR1 is SGHDT and CDR2 YYEEEE. V dropped 1 base and J dropped 8 bases, with 18 bases sitting between them. The CDR3 loop spans 15 amino acids.

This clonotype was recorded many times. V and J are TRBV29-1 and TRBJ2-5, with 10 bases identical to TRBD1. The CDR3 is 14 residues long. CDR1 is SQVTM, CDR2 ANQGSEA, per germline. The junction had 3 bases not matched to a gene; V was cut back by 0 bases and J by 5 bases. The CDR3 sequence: CSVEEGQGIETQYF. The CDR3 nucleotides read TGCAGCGTTGAAGAGGGACAGGGGATCGAGACCCAGTACTTC.

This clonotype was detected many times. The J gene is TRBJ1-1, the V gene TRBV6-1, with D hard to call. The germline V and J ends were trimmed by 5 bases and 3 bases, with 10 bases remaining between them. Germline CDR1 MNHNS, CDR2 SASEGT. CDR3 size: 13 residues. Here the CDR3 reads CASSFEMDTEAFF. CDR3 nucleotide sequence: TGTGCCAGCAGTTTTGAGATGGACACTGAAGCTTTCTTT.

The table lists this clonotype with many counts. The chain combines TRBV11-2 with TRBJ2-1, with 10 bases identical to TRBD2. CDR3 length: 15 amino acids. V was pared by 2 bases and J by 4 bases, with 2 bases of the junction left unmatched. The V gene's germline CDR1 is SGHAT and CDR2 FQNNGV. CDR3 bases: TGTGCCAGCAGCTTACAAGCGGGAGGGTACAATGAGCAGTTCTTC. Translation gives CASSLQAGGYNEQFF.

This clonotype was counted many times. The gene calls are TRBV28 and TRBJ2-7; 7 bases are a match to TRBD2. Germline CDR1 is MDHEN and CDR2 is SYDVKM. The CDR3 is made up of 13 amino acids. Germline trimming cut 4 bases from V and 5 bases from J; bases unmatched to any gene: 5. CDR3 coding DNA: TGTGCCAGCAGTTCTCTAGCGGCCCACGAGCAGTACTTC. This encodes CASSSLAAHEQYF.

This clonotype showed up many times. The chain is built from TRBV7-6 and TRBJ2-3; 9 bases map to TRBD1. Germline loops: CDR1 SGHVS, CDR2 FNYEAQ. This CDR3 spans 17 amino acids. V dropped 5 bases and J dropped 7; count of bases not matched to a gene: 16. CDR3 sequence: CASSPEQGALVSYTQYF. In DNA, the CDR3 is TGTGCCAGCAGCCCCGAACAGGGGGCGTTAGTTTCGTATACGCAGTATTTT.

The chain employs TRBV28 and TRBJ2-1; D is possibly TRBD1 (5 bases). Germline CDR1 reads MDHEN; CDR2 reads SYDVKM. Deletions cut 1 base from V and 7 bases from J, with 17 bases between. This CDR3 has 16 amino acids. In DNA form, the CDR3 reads TGTGCCAGCAGTTTATTGGCAGGGTACAAGGTAAATGAGCAGTTCTTC. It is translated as CASSLLAGYKVNEQFF.

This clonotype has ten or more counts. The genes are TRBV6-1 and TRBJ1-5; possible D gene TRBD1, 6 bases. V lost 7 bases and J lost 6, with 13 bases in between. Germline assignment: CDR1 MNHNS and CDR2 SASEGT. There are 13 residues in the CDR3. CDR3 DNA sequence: TGTGCCAGCATGTGGGGGGCAGGTCAGCCCCAGCATTTT. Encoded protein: CASMWGAGQPQHF.

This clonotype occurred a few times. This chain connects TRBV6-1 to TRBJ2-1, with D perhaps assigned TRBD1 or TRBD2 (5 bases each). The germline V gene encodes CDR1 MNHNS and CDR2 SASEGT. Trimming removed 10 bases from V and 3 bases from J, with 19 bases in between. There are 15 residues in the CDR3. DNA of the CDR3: TGTGCCACGTCATACGGGGCAGACGGCTACAATGAGCAGTTCTTC. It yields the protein CATSYGADGYNEQFF.

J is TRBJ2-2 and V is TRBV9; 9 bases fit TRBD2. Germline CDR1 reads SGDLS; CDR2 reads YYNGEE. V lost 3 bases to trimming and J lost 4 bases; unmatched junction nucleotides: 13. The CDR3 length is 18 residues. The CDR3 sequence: CASSAVRPGLAPTGELFF. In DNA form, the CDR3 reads TGTGCCAGCAGCGCCGTCCGACCTGGACTAGCGCCCACCGGGGAGCTGTTTTTT.

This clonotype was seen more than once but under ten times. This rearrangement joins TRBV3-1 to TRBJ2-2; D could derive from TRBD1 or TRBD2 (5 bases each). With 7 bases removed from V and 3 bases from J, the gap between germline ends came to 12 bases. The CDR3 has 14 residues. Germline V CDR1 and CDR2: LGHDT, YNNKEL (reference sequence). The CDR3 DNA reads TGTGCCAGCACAACCGGGACCTACACCGGGGAGCTGTTTTTT. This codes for CASTTGTYTGELFF.

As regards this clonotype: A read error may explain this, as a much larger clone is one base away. The CDR3, as DNA: TGTGCCAGCAGCCGGGACAGGGGACGAACACTGAAACCTTTCTTT. It yields the protein CASSRDRGRTLKPFF. This chain connects TRBV11-2 to TRBJ1-1, with 10 bases identical to TRBD1. Trimming cost V 5 bases and J 12 bases; bases outside gene matches: 15. CDR3 length: 15 amino acids. Per germline, CDR1 SGHAT and CDR2 FQNNGV.

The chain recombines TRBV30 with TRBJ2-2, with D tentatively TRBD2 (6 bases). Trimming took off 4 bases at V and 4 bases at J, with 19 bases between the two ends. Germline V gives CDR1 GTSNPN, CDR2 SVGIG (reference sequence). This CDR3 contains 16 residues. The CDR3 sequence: CAWITKEFGSTGELFF. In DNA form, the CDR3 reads TGTGCCTGGATTACCAAGGAATTCGGGAGCACCGGGGAGCTGTTTTTT.

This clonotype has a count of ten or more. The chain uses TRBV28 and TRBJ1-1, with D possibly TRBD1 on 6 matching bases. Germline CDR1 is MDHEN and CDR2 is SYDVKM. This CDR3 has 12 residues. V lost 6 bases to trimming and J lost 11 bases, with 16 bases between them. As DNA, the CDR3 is TGTGCCAGCAGGTGGGGGCAGGGTCGGGCTTTCTTT. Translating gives CASRWGQGRAFF. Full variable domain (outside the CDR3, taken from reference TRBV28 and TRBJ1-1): DVKVTQSSRYLVKRTGEKVFLECVQDMDHENMFWYRQDPGLGLRLIYFSYDVKMKEKGDIPEGYSVSREKKERFSLILESASTNQTSMYLCASRWGQGRAFFGQGTRLTVV.

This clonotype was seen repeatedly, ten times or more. This CDR3 is CSVDGQGGGYTF. In DNA form, the CDR3 reads TGCAGCGTTGATGGACAGGGAGGTGGCTACACCTTC. The chain recombines TRBV29-1 with TRBJ1-2; 8 bases match TRBD1. This CDR3 comprises 12 residues. The V gene's germline CDR1 is SQVTM and CDR2 ANQGSEA. V shed 3 bases, J shed 7 bases, and the junction held 4 bases outside the gene matches.

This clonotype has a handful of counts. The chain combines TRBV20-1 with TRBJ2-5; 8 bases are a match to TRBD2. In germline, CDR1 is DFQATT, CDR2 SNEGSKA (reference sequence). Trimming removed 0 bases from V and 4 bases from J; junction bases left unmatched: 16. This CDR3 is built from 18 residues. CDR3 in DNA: TGCAGTGCTAGAGATCCAAACCTCGTGGTAGCGGGATTAGAGACCCAGTACTTC. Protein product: CSARDPNLVVAGLETQYF.

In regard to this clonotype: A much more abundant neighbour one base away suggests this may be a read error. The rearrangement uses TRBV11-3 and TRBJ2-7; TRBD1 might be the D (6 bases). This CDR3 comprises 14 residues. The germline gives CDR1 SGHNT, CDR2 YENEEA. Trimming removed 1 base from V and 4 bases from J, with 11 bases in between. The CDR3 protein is CASSLARGRYEQYF. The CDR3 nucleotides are TGTGCCAGCAGCTTAGCCAGGGGTCGGTACGAGCAGTACTTC.